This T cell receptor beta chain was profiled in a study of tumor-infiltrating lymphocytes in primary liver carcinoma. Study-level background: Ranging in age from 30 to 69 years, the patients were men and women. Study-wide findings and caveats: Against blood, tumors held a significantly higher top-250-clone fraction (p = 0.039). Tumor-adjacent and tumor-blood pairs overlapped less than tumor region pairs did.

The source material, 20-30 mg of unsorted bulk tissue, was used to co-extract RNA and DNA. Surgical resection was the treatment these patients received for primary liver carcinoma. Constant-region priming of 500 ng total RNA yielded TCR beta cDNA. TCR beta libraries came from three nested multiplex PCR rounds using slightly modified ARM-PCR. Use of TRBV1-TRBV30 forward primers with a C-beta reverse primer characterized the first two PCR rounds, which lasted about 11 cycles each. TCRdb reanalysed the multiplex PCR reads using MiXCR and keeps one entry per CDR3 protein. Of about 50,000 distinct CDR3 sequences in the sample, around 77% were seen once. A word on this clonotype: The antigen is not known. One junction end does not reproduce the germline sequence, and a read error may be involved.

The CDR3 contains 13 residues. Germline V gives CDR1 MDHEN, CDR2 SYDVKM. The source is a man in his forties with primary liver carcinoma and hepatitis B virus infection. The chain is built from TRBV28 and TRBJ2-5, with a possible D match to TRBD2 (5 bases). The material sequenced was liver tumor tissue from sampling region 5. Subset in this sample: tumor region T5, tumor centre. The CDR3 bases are TGCGCCAGCAGAAAACGGGGTCCAGAGACCCAGTACTTC. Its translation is CASRKRGPETQYF.